This is a list of T cell receptor beta chains from one sample in a study of beta chain features in type 1 diabetes. TCRdb's table, derived via immunoSEQ multiplex PCR, lists solely in-frame clones and lacks some. This sample has hundreds of thousands of clones, with around 15% found just once. Sequencing was done on a sample of naive CD4+ T cells from blood. These receptors were taken from a young man in good health. CDR3s leave out the opening cysteine and the closing phenylalanine or tryptophan. The D gene is left open where the match is weak. Not every row has a clone size; where given, it reads once, few, many or a size class.

V gene	clone size	D gene	CDR3 protein
TRBV5-4	few	NA	ASSSQGNSGANVLT
TRBV5-4	NA	TRBD1	ASSLAGQGRPGTGELF
TRBV21-1	few	NA	ASSEKGRTGDQETQY
TRBV6-1	NA	NA	ASSDVVNTEAF
TRBV2	few	TRBD2	ASSGTSGTDTQY
TRBV18	NA	TRBD2	ASSPGGREVAQY
TRBV11-2	NA	NA	ASSLVGALHSYEQY
TRBV5-4	NA	NA	ASSLGLSGPYYGYT
TRBV4-3	few	NA	ASSQVLGGYNEQF
TRBV6-6	few	TRBD2	ASSATSGAGELF
TRBV5-4	few	NA	ASSNPANLLSEQY
TRBV7-8	NA	NA	ASSLVGTLIQETQY
TRBV9	NA	TRBD2	ASSVWPSGGETQY
TRBV21-1	few	NA	ASSLRTSGGRSCTDTQY
TRBV30	NA	TRBD2	ARLTSNTQY
TRBV28	few	TRBD1	ASSTDRVLGNTIY
TRBV2	few	NA	ASSEWGSQPQH
TRBV28	NA	NA	ASSTTGGAY
TRBV6-5	few	TRBD2	ASSVSGKQQF
TRBV9	few	NA	ASSVVGYNEQF
TRBV7-2	few	NA	ASSLQQGAPKAKNIQY
TRBV30	once	TRBD1	ASTGTGGTYYGYT
TRBV7-6	few	NA	ASSSWTAPYEQY
TRBV13	few	NA	ASSPLGSGAGETQY
TRBV28	NA	TRBD1	ASRRGQGAADTQY
TRBV14	NA	NA	ASSQGPGAAGELF
TRBV11-2	NA	TRBD1	ASSFGPGGDEQF
TRBV28	few	NA	ASTGNMNTEAF
TRBV10-3	NA	NA	AIRTNSSQGHYGYT
TRBV10-3	few	NA	AISEMKGKAF
TRBV6-6	NA	NA	ASGTGYSNQPQH
TRBV28	few	NA	ASSPLGRATAYEQY
TRBV10-3	few	TRBD1	AIRRDRVSNTEAF
TRBV7-6	NA	NA	ASSLRERETQY
TRBV7-9	NA	NA	ASSLSGQHTEAF
TRBV9	few	TRBD1	ASSTRHRWDRDTGELF
TRBV29-1	NA	NA	SVETPPGGKAYNEQF
TRBV28	few	NA	ASSLGIGYEQY
TRBV7-9	NA	NA	ASSLEAPRGTYNEQF
TRBV27	NA	NA	ASSLWGGNTEAF
TRBV20-1	few	NA	SARVSHEQY
TRBV2	few	NA	ASSELADTQY
TRBV18	NA	NA	ASSPPHGEKY
TRBV18	NA	NA	ASSPDGAQPQH
TRBV10-3	NA	NA	AISDARATDTQY
TRBV10-3	NA	NA	AISEAPFRGQY
TRBV4-2	NA	NA	ASSQDQGLSSYEQY
TRBV19	few	NA	ASRGITRNQPQH
TRBV5-4	NA	NA	ASSFVGGSETQY
TRBV4-1	few	NA	ASSQASPATLRGRVRYEQY
TRBV4-3	NA	TRBD1	ASSQGQGPNQPQH
TRBV4-1	few	NA	ASSQDGRPQY
TRBV28	NA	TRBD1	ASSLGTGEGDGYT
TRBV28	NA	NA	ASRSPDRNTEAF